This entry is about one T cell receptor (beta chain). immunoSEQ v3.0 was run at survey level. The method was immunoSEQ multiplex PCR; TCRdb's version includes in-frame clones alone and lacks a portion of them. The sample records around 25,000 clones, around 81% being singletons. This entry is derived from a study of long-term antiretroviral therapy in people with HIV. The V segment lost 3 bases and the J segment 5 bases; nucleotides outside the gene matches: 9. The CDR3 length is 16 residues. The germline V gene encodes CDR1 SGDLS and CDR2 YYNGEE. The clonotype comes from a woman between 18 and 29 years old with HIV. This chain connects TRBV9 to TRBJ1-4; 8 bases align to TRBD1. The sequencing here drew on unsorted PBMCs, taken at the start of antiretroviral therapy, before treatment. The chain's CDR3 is CASSAKTGGVNEKLFF. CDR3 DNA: TGTGCCAGCAGCGCAAAAACAGGGGGAGTAAATGAAAAACTGTTTTTT. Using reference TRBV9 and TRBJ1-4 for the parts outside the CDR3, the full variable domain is DSGVTQTPKHLITATGQRVTLRCSPRSGDLSVYWYQQSLDQGLQFLIQYYNGEERAKGNILERFSAQQFPDLHSELNLSSLELGDSALYFCASSAKTGGVNEKLFFGSGTQLSVL.